Listed below are T cell receptor beta chains from one sample, sequenced in a study of T cell changes during pregnancy in multiple sclerosis. The data were produced by immunoSEQ multiplex PCR, yet TCRdb's version contains in-frame clones alone and is incomplete. Of approximately 65,000 clones listed, 90% to 97% are singletons. The sequences come from CD8+ T cells from peripheral blood mononuclear cells, collected after pregnancy. All receptors come from a female donor with multiple sclerosis, enrolled in a pregnancy study. The CDR3 runs from the conserved cysteine through the conserved F or W. A D gene is named only where the DNA matches it firmly. A row's size may be missing; if present it is once, few, many or a size class.

V	size	D	J	DNA	CDR3
TRBV7-6	-	-	TRBJ1-4	TGTGCCAGCAGCTTTGATGGGGGCGATGAAAAACTGTTTTTT	CASSFDGGDEKLFF
TRBV2	-	TRBD1	TRBJ1-2	TGTGCCAGCCGGGACAGGGTCATTGGCTACACCTTC	CASRDRVIGYTF
TRBV7-2	-	-	TRBJ2-3	TGTGCCAGCAGCTTCCCGGGACTTACAGATACGCAGTATTTT	CASSFPGLTDTQYF
TRBV19	once	TRBD2	TRBJ2-1	TGTGCCAGTAACCCGGTAGCGGGAGGCCTCTACAATGAGCAGTTCTTC	CASNPVAGGLYNEQFF
TRBV27	-	-	TRBJ2-7	TGTGCCAGCAGTTTCTCTAGTTCGGGGGAGCAGTACTTC	CASSFSSSGEQYF
TRBV20-1	-	-	TRBJ2-1	TGCAGTGCCCCAGACAATGAGCAGTTCTTC	CSAPDNEQFF
TRBV4-1	-	-	TRBJ2-1	TGCGCCAGCAGCCAAGCTTCCCTTAGCTCCTACAATGAGCAGTTCTTC	CASSQASLSSYNEQFF
TRBV7-9	-	-	TRBJ2-7	TGTGCCAGCAGCCACGCGAGTCACGAGCAGTACTTC	CASSHASHEQYF
TRBV28	-	-	TRBJ2-7	TGTGCCAGCAGTTTGTTCGGGGTGGGAGACTACGAGCAGTACTTC	CASSLFGVGDYEQYF
TRBV27	once	TRBD1	TRBJ2-1	TGTGCCAGCAGCTGGACAGGCTCCTACAATGAGCAGTTCTTC	CASSWTGSYNEQFF
TRBV19	-	-	TRBJ1-5	TGTGCCAGTAGTATAGGCGCCAGCGGATTCAATCAGCCCCAGCATTTT	CASSIGASGFNQPQHF
TRBV4-1	-	-	TRBJ1-5	TGCGCCAGCAGCCACCTCAATCAGCCCCAGCATTTT	CASSHLNQPQHF
TRBV18	once	TRBD2	TRBJ2-7	TGTGCCAGCTCACCACCGCGGGGGTACGACAGATACTCCTACGAGCAGTACTTC	CASSPPRGYDRYSYEQYF
TRBV7-2	-	TRBD1	TRBJ2-7	TGTGCCAGCAGCCCATGGACAGGGAAATACGAGCAGTACTTC	CASSPWTGKYEQYF
TRBV25-1	once	TRBD2	TRBJ2-3	TGTGCCAGCAGTGGAACAGCGGGAGTGATCCGCACAGATACGCAGTATTTT	CASSGTAGVIRTDTQYF
TRBV9	-	TRBD2	TRBJ2-7	TGTGCCAGCAGCACACTTTCGGGACTAGCCTACGAGCAGTACTTC	CASSTLSGLAYEQYF
TRBV7-9	-	-	TRBJ2-7	TGTGCCAGCAGCCCCTTGTACGAGCAGTACTTC	CASSPLYEQYF
TRBV6-6	-	-	TRBJ1-2	TGTGCCAGCAGTTCTACGGAGAACTATGGCTACACCTTC	CASSSTENYGYTF
TRBV28	-	TRBD1	TRBJ2-3	TGTGCCAGCAGCCTGACAGGGGATAGCGCAGATACGCAGTATTTT	CASSLTGDSADTQYF
TRBV28	-	TRBD2	TRBJ2-7	TGTGCCAGCCATCCGGGACTAGCGGTTGGGGGCTACGCCGAGCAGTACTTC	CASHPGLAVGGYAEQYF
TRBV28	once	-	TRBJ2-7	TGTGCCAGCAGTTTAGCAGGGTCCTACGAGCAGTACTTC	CASSLAGSYEQYF
TRBV4-1	-	TRBD1	TRBJ2-7	TGCGCCAGCAGCCAGCCGGGACAGGGTTTTGGCGAGCAGTACTTC	CASSQPGQGFGEQYF
TRBV4-2	-	-	TRBJ2-7	TGTGCCAGCAGCCAAGTGTTCGGTAGCGGAGCCTACGAGCAGTACTTC	CASSQVFGSGAYEQYF
TRBV5-5	-	-	TRBJ2-5	TGTGCCAGCAGCTGGGACACCCAAGAGACCCAGTACTTC	CASSWDTQETQYF
TRBV9	-	-	TRBJ1-6	TGTGCCAGCAGCGGCAGTTTCCCACCCCTCCACTTT	CASSGSFPPLHF
TRBV29-1	-	-	TRBJ2-3	TGCAGCGTCCACGAGAGGGAGCGACTCACAGATACGCAGTATTTT	CSVHERERLTDTQYF
TRBV7-2	-	TRBD2	TRBJ2-7	TGTGCCAGCAGCCTGGGACTAGCGGGGGCCTACGAGCAGTACTTC	CASSLGLAGAYEQYF
TRBV2	once	-	TRBJ1-1	TGTGCCACCTTTTACGCGGGCGCTGAAGCTTTCTTT	CATFYAGAEAFF
TRBV7-9	-	TRBD1	TRBJ1-2	TGTGCCAGCAGGGCCCGGGACAGGGACTATGGCTACACCTTC	CASRARDRDYGYTF
TRBV5-6	-	-	TRBJ1-2	TGTGCCAGCAGCCCAAGCCGGGGGGTTCGGCATGGCTACACCTTC	CASSPSRGVRHGYTF
TRBV27	-	TRBD1	TRBJ2-1	TGTGCCAGCAGCATTGGAGGTACGGGACAGGATGAGCAGTTCTTC	CASSIGGTGQDEQFF
TRBV2	-	TRBD1	TRBJ2-7	TGTGCCAGCAGTGTCAGCAGGGGGCCCCTAGCGCGAGGCGGAACCTACGAGCAGTACTTC	CASSVSRGPLARGGTYEQYF
TRBV9	-	-	TRBJ2-7	TGTGCCAGCAGCGTAGAGAGGGACTCTGACGAGCAGTACTTC	CASSVERDSDEQYF
TRBV13	-	-	TRBJ1-2	TGTGCCAGCAGCTTTGACCAGGGGCGAACCTATGGCTACACCTTC	CASSFDQGRTYGYTF
TRBV19	-	-	TRBJ1-2	TGTGCCAGTAGCCCCTCCAGGGTGTCGGGCTACACCTTC	CASSPSRVSGYTF
TRBV19	-	TRBD2	TRBJ2-4	TGTGCCAGTAGTATGGGGAGGGTGAGCATTCAGTACTTC	CASSMGRVSIQYF
TRBV7-9	-	TRBD1	TRBJ2-1	TGTGCCAGCAGCTTAGGAGGGGGCGCAGAGCAGTTCTTC	CASSLGGGAEQFF
TRBV13	-	-	TRBJ2-1	TGTGCCAGCTGTAGACAAGCCTACAATGAGCAGTTCTTC	CASCRQAYNEQFF
TRBV9	-	-	TRBJ2-7	TGTGCCAGCAGCCCAACTCGCGAGCAGTACTTC	CASSPTREQYF
TRBV27	few	-	TRBJ1-5	TGTGCCAGCAGAGGTAACCGGGGTCAGCCCCAGCATTTT	CASRGNRGQPQHF
TRBV2	-	-	TRBJ1-4	TGTGCCAGCCTGACAGACGCGGAACCCACGGCTAATGAAAAACTGTTTTTT	CASLTDAEPTANEKLFF
TRBV4-2	-	-	TRBJ2-5	TGTGCCAGCAGCCAAGATAGGCAGGGGACGCTAGAGACCCAGTACTTC	CASSQDRQGTLETQYF
TRBV30	-	-	TRBJ1-1	TGTGCCTGGAGCCAGGACACTGAAGCTTTCTTT	CAWSQDTEAFF